One sample yielded the 29 T cell receptor beta chains listed below, sequenced in a study of OX40 agonist ivuxolimab in advanced cancers. TCRdb's copy holds only in-frame clones and misses some; the assay was immunoSEQ multiplex PCR. The sample shows roughly 70,000 clones, approximately 85% of them seen only once. This sample comprised CD4+ or CD8+ T cells sorted from blood, obtained in a trial of the OX40 agonist ivuxolimab. These receptors were obtained from an adult with an advanced solid tumor such as melanoma, head and neck, liver or kidney cancer.

The chain links TRBV11-2 to TRBJ2-5; the match to TRBD2 covers 13 bases. The ends lost 4 bases at V and 7 bases at J; junction bases unmatched: 9. The germline V gene encodes CDR1 SGHAT and CDR2 FQNNGV. The CDR3 sequence is 16 residues long. The CDR3 DNA is TGTGCCAGCAGCTCCGGACTAGCGGGGGACTGGGGGACCCAGTACTTC. Translating gives CASSSGLAGDWGTQYF.

The V gene is TRBV6-1, the J gene TRBJ2-7; the D is unclear. CDR3 length equals 15 residues. Between the trimmed V and J ends, which lost 6 bases and 4 bases, there was a span of 19 bases. CDR1 is MNHNS, CDR2 SASEGT, per germline. This CDR3 reads CASRHQNGPGYEQYF. CDR3 DNA: TGTGCCAGCAGACACCAGAATGGGCCCGGGTACGAGCAGTACTTC.

The chain carries TRBV28 and TRBJ1-6, with unresolved D. With 6 bases removed from V and 12 bases from J, the gap between germline ends came to 21 bases. The CDR3 loop spans 15 amino acids. Looked up from germline, CDR1 is MDHEN and CDR2 is SYDVKM. This CDR3 is CASSLAGLHAEPLHF. DNA for the CDR3: TGTGCCAGCAGCCTAGCAGGCCTCCATGCTGAACCCCTCCACTTT.

V is TRBV5-5 and J is TRBJ1-1; possibly TRBD1 for D (6 bases). There are 14 residues in the CDR3. Per the germline V gene, CDR1 is SGHKS and CDR2 is YYEKEE (reference sequence). V lost 5 bases and J lost 4, with 15 bases in between. DNA for the CDR3: TGTGCCAGCAGACGGACAGCGTACCCCACTGAAGCTTTCTTT. Translation: CASRRTAYPTEAFF.

CDR3: CASSPRQGEYGYTF. Written as DNA, the CDR3 is TGTGCCAGTAGTCCCAGACAGGGGGAATATGGCTACACCTTC. The chain combines TRBV19 with TRBJ1-2; TRBD1 aligns across 9 bases. Per the germline V gene, CDR1 is LNHDA and CDR2 is SQIVND (reference sequence). V shed 5 bases, J shed 5 bases, and the junction held 6 bases outside the gene matches. This CDR3 comprises 14 residues. The full variable domain, completed using reference TRBV19 and TRBJ1-2, is DGGITQSPKYLFRKEGQNVTLSCEQNLNHDAMYWYRQDPGQGLRLIYYSQIVNDFQKGDIAEGYSVSREKKESFPLTVTSAQKNPTAFYLCASSPRQGEYGYTFGSGTRLTVV.

There are a few counts of this clone. The chain uses TRBV4-2 and TRBJ2-7; D gene uncertain. Trimming removed 0 bases from V and 2 bases from J, with 11 bases in between. CDR1 is LGHNA and CDR2 is YNFKEQ in the germline V gene. The length of the CDR3 is 15 residues. The CDR3 loop is CASSQDLTMPYEQYF. In DNA form, the CDR3 reads TGTGCCAGCAGCCAAGATCTGACAATGCCCTACGAGCAGTACTTC.

This sequence joins TRBV9 and TRBJ2-5; 14 bases are a match to TRBD2. This CDR3 has 18 amino acids. CDR1 is SGDLS, CDR2 YYNGEE, per germline. With V trimmed by 0 bases and J by 5 bases, 9 bases remained unmatched. CDR3 loop: CASSVGGTSGSNRETQYF. The CDR3 bases are TGTGCCAGCAGCGTAGGGGGGACTAGCGGGAGTAACAGGGAGACCCAGTACTTC.

The rearrangement links TRBV7-8 to TRBJ2-5; D call uncertain. The CDR3 covers 14 residues. Between the trimmed V and J ends, which lost 5 bases and 5 bases, there was a span of 15 bases. Germline CDR1 is SGHVS and CDR2 is FQNEAQ. This chain's CDR3 is CASSPQYMGETQYF. Here the CDR3 DNA reads TGTGCCAGCAGCCCTCAGTACATGGGGGAGACCCAGTACTTC.

The V gene is TRBV7-2, the J gene TRBJ2-7; 10 bases fit TRBD2. Trimming removed 4 bases from V and 1 base from J; junction bases left unmatched: 4. This CDR3 comprises 15 residues. The germline CDR1 and CDR2 sequences are SGHTA and FQGNSA. The CDR3 coding sequence is TGTGCCAGCAGCTGGACTAGCGGAGGATCCTACGAGCAGTACTTC. Its translation: CASSWTSGGSYEQYF. The full variable domain, with the rest looked up from reference TRBV7-2 and TRBJ2-7, is GAGVSQSPSNKVTEKGKDVELRCDPISGHTALYWYRQSLGQGLEFLIYFQGNSAPDKSGLPSDRFSAERTGGSVSTLTIQRTQQEDSAVYLCASSWTSGGSYEQYFGPGTRLTVT.

The CDR3 nucleotides read TGCGCCAGCAGCCCGGACGCAGTAGTCTCCTACGAGCAGTACTTC. Translating it yields CASSPDAVVSYEQYF. The chain employs TRBV5-1 and TRBJ2-7, with D unclear. Germline-derived CDR1 and CDR2 are SGHRS and YFSETQ. V lost 4 bases and J 0 bases, leaving 14 bases between the germline ends. CDR3 size: 15 residues.

The V call is TRBV6-5, the J call TRBJ1-1; 7 nucleotides agree with TRBD1. V was pared by 0 bases and J by 1 base, with 5 bases of the junction left unmatched. This CDR3 has 16 amino acids. Germline CDR1 and CDR2: MNHEY and SVGAGI. The CDR3 DNA sequence: TGTGCCAGCAGTTACTCCCTGACAGGGTCGAACACTGAAGCTTTCTTT. Its translation: CASSYSLTGSNTEAFF.

The V gene is TRBV6-5, the J gene TRBJ1-6; no clear D. The CDR3 loop spans 15 amino acids. V dropped 0 bases and J dropped 8 bases, with 11 bases sitting between them. Germline values: CDR1 MNHEY, CDR2 SVGAGI. The CDR3 loop is CASSYSRVFDSPLHF. CDR3 DNA: TGTGCCAGCAGTTACTCGAGGGTTTTTGATTCACCCCTCCACTTT.

The chain recombines TRBV28 with TRBJ1-5; TRBD1 aligns across 8 bases. This CDR3 region has 17 residues. Germline V gene lookup returns CDR1 MDHEN and CDR2 SYDVKM. Unmatched junction bases numbered 15, after V lost 6 bases and J lost 5 bases. This CDR3 is CASRLGGAGGEYQPQHF. CDR3 DNA sequence: TGTGCCAGCAGGCTGGGGGGGGCAGGGGGCGAATATCAGCCCCAGCATTTT.

The chain carries TRBV5-5 and TRBJ1-5; D perhaps matches TRBD1 (5 bases). Trimming took 1 base from V and 9 from J, leaving 14 bases between them. The germline CDR1 and CDR2 sequences are SGHKS and YYEKEE (reference sequence). The CDR3 runs 14 residues. Written as DNA, the CDR3 is TGTGCCAGCAGCTTGCGGGGCAGCGATCCGCCCCAGCATTTT. Translating it yields CASSLRGSDPPQHF.

The chain joins TRBV4-2 to TRBJ2-1; TRBD2 agrees at 12 bases. Germline V CDR1 and CDR2: LGHNA, YNFKEQ. Trimming took 0 bases from V and 12 from J; bases not matched to a gene: 9. The CDR3 covers 16 residues. The CDR3 region is CASSQEGGTSGWRQFF. In DNA form, the CDR3 reads TGTGCCAGCAGCCAAGAGGGGGGGACTAGCGGGTGGCGGCAGTTCTTC.

V and J are TRBV5-1 and TRBJ1-2, with 7 bases identical to TRBD1. The CDR3 runs to 14 residues. In germline, CDR1 is SGHRS, CDR2 YFSETQ. V shed 4 bases and J 2 bases; nucleotides not matched to a gene: 5. CDR3 sequence: CASSRQGVNYGYTF. In DNA form, the CDR3 reads TGCGCCAGCAGCCGGCAGGGGGTAAACTATGGCTACACCTTC.

The chain joins TRBV6-5 to TRBJ2-7, with 7 bases identical to TRBD2. V lost 0 bases to trimming and J lost 7 bases; unmatched junction nucleotides: 9. Germline lookup yields CDR1 MNHEY and CDR2 SVGAGI. The CDR3 sequence is 15 residues long. CDR3 coding DNA: TGTGCCAGCAGTTACTCGAAAAGAACTAGCGAAGAGCAGTACTTC. Its translation is CASSYSKRTSEEQYF.

CDR3 residues: CASSIGDRVGNTIYF. The CDR3 nucleotides read TGTGCCAGTAGTATAGGGGACAGGGTCGGAAACACCATATATTTT. The chain joins TRBV19 to TRBJ1-3; 9 positions agree with TRBD1. The CDR3 totals 15 residues. Trimming cost V 1 base and J 4 bases; bases outside gene matches: 2. Germline assignment: CDR1 LNHDA and CDR2 SQIVND (reference sequence). The full variable domain, with the rest looked up from reference TRBV19 and TRBJ1-3, is DGGITQSPKYLFRKEGQNVTLSCEQNLNHDAMYWYRQDPGQGLRLIYYSQIVNDFQKGDIAEGYSVSREKKESFPLTVTSAQKNPTAFYLCASSIGDRVGNTIYFGEGSWLTVV.

The chain employs TRBV5-4 and TRBJ2-1; TRBD2 matches 10 bases. Germline V gene lookup returns CDR1 SGHNT and CDR2 YYREEE (reference sequence). Trimming cost V 2 bases and J 9 bases; bases outside gene matches: 8. There are 15 residues in the CDR3. Here the CDR3 DNA reads TGTGCCAGCAGCTTACGGCTAGCGGGGGCCGGTGAGCAGTTCTTC. Translation: CASSLRLAGAGEQFF. Based on the CDR3 plus reference TRBV5-4 and TRBJ2-1, the full variable domain is ETGVTQSPTHLIKTRGQQVTLRCSSQSGHNTVSWYQQALGQGPQFIFQYYREEENGRGNFPPRFSGLQFPNYSSELNVNALELDDSALYLCASSLRLAGAGEQFFGPGTRLTVL.

The chain joins TRBV6-4 to TRBJ1-1; D possibly corresponds to TRBD1 (5 bases). The V end was cut by 4 bases, the J end by 1 base, with 16 bases between. Germline V gives CDR1 MRHNA, CDR2 SNTAGT. There are 16 residues in the CDR3. The CDR3 loop reads CASSALWGRPNTEAFF. The CDR3 region has the DNA TGTGCCAGCAGTGCCCTTTGGGGCAGGCCGAACACTGAAGCTTTCTTT.

The chain uses TRBV14 and TRBJ1-6; maybe TRBD1 (6 bases). The CDR3 covers 16 residues. Looked up from germline, CDR1 is SGHDN and CDR2 is FVKESK. V was pared by 4 bases and J by 7 bases, with 17 bases between. The CDR3 reads CASSPQGQGRNSPLHF. The DNA for the CDR3 is TGTGCCAGCAGCCCTCAGGGGCAGGGGCGAAATTCACCCCTCCACTTT.

The chain recombines TRBV27 with TRBJ1-2; 11 bases fit TRBD1. CDR1 MNHEY and CDR2 SMNVEV come from the germline V gene (reference sequence). CDR3 length: 17 amino acids. The V segment lost 6 bases and the J segment 2 bases; nucleotides outside the gene matches: 11. The CDR3 sequence: CASSLIGQGASNYGYTF. The CDR3 nucleotides read TGTGCCAGCAGCCTAATCGGACAGGGGGCGTCGAACTATGGCTACACCTTC.

V usage is TRBV28 and J usage is TRBJ1-3; D is uncertain. The CDR3 length is 14 residues. Germline-derived CDR1 and CDR2 are MDHEN and SYDVKM. Trimming removed 3 bases at V and 4 bases at J, with 10 bases between. The CDR3 DNA follows: TGTGCCAGCAGTTTCGTGGACGGCGGAAACACCATATATTTT. This sequence encodes CASSFVDGGNTIYF.

The chain recombines TRBV7-9 with TRBJ1-1, with D hard to call. Trimming took off 1 base at V and 1 base at J, with 13 bases between the two ends. Germline CDR1 SEHNR, CDR2 FQNEAQ (reference sequence). This CDR3 is 16 amino acids long. Written as DNA, the CDR3 is TGTGCCAGCAGCTTAGGAGACGGGCCGGGGAACACTGAAGCTTTCTTT. This gives the protein CASSLGDGPGNTEAFF.

J is TRBJ1-2 and V is TRBV4-1, with TRBD1 matching 8 bases. Germline loops: CDR1 MGHRA, CDR2 YSYEKL. V was pared by 0 bases and J by 4 bases, with 4 bases of the junction left unmatched. The CDR3 runs to 15 residues. CDR3 loop: CASSQEPDRVYGYTF. CDR3 DNA sequence: TGCGCCAGCAGCCAAGAACCGGACAGGGTCTATGGCTACACCTTC.

For this clone: An end of the junction differs from the germline gene, which may be a read error. The chain joins TRBV7-3 to TRBJ2-5; TRBD2 might be the D (5 bases). This CDR3 has 14 amino acids. CDR1 is SGHTA and CDR2 is FQGTGA in the germline V gene. CDR3 sequence (DNA): TGTGCCAGCAGCTTACGGGGAACTCAAGATACCCAGTACTTC. Translation: CASSLRGTQDTQYF.

The V and J genes are TRBV19 and TRBJ2-1; 10 nucleotides line up with TRBD2. The germline V gene encodes CDR1 LNHDA and CDR2 SQIVND (reference sequence). The CDR3 runs 14 residues. J lost 7 bases, V lost 4 bases, and 4 bases had no gene match. CDR3 in DNA: TGTGCCAGTAGTAAAGGACTAGCGGAAAATGAGCAGTTCTTC. Amino acid sequence: CASSKGLAENEQFF.

This rearrangement joins TRBV6-1 to TRBJ1-5; no clear D. The CDR3 has 14 residues. Germline loops: CDR1 MNHNS, CDR2 SASEGT. Trimming pared 2 bases from V and 0 bases from J, leaving 5 bases between. DNA for the CDR3: TGTGCCAGCAGTGAAAAGTATAGCAATCAGCCCCAGCATTTT. As protein: CASSEKYSNQPQHF.

The V and J genes are TRBV7-9 and TRBJ2-7; D unclear. Between the trimmed V and J ends, which lost 1 base and 3 bases, there was a span of 10 bases. Germline lookup yields CDR1 SEHNR and CDR2 FQNEAQ (reference sequence). There are 14 residues in the CDR3. CDR3 sequence: CASSLELQYYEQYF. The CDR3, as DNA: TGTGCCAGCAGCTTAGAACTACAGTACTACGAGCAGTACTTC.